Each of the 18 T cell receptor beta chains below was sequenced from the same sample in a study of shared clonotypes between healthy human individuals. The repertoire was sequenced with immunoSEQ multiplex PCR; TCRdb's copy has only in-frame clones and lacks some. Among approximately 2,300,000 clones listed, about 90% were seen once. The sample was naive CD4+ T cells from PBMCs. The subset was: CD45RA+ positively selected. Source of these receptors: a man younger than 30 in good health. Some clones in this sample may be carry-over from other donors' samples.

The chain recombines TRBV5-1 with TRBJ2-5; D not certain. The ends were cut back, 1 base at V and 2 bases at J, with 6 bases in the middle. CDR1 and CDR2 (germline): SGHRS, YFSETQ. This CDR3 is built from 13 residues. CDR3 DNA: TGCGCCAGCAGCTTGTGGGAACAAGAGACCCAGTACTTC. Its protein is CASSLWEQETQYF.

The chain has TRBV6-6 and TRBJ1-5; D possibly corresponds to TRBD1 (5 bases). The length of the CDR3 is 15 residues. Germline values: CDR1 MNHNY, CDR2 SVGAGI (reference sequence). The V and J ends lost 0 bases and 3 bases respectively, with 9 bases between them. The CDR3 DNA reads as TGTGCCAGCAGTTACTCGGGGCAGTTCAATCAGCCCCAGCATTTT. This codes for CASSYSGQFNQPQHF.

The CDR3 DNA follows: TGCGCCAGCAGCTTGGTTGGGGATAGCTATGGCTACACCTTC. It yields the protein CASSLVGDSYGYTF. The chain uses TRBV5-1 and TRBJ1-2; D ambiguous. The germline V gene encodes CDR1 SGHRS and CDR2 YFSETQ. Trimming took 0 bases from V and 4 from J, leaving 10 bases between them. The CDR3 length is 14 residues.

The chain recombines TRBV7-2 with TRBJ1-1; D might be TRBD1 (5 bases). V lost 2 bases and J lost 4, with 8 bases in between. Looked up from germline, CDR1 is SGHTA and CDR2 is FQGNSA. CDR3 length: 13 residues. CDR3 residues: CASSLWRGTEAFF. DNA of the CDR3: TGTGCCAGCAGCTTATGGAGGGGCACTGAAGCTTTCTTT.

The rearrangement links TRBV4-3 to TRBJ2-1; 11 bases match TRBD2. The junction had 4 bases not matched to a gene; V was cut back by 1 base and J by 8 bases. CDR3 size: 15 residues. The germline gives CDR1 LGHNA, CDR2 YSLEER. This chain's CDR3 is CASSQGLAGNHEQFF. For the CDR3, the DNA is TGCGCCAGCAGCCAAGGACTAGCGGGAAACCATGAGCAGTTCTTC.

The gene calls are TRBV5-6 and TRBJ1-1; 7 nucleotides match TRBD1. Germline V CDR1 and CDR2: SGHDT, YYEEEE. The length of the CDR3 is 12 residues. With 0 bases clipped from V and 11 bases from J, the junction kept 4 bases outside the gene matches. DNA for the CDR3: TGTGCCAGCAGCTTGGGGACAGGCGTGGCTTTCTTT. This codes for CASSLGTGVAFF.

This CDR3 reads CASGTSGSIRDTQYF. CDR3 coding DNA: TGTGCCAGCGGGACTAGCGGGAGTATTAGAGATACGCAGTATTTT. The J gene is TRBJ2-3, the V gene TRBV19; 14 bases are shared with TRBD2. The CDR3 contains 15 residues. Per the germline V gene, CDR1 is LNHDA and CDR2 is SQIVND (reference sequence). V lost 9 bases, J lost 5 bases, and 7 bases stayed unmatched.

This clone occurred once. V and J are TRBV6-6 and TRBJ2-2; a weak D match, TRBD1 (5 bases). Deletions cut 7 bases from V and 2 bases from J, with 17 bases between. The CDR3 sequence is 16 residues long. Germline-derived CDR1 and CDR2 are MNHNY and SVGAGI (reference sequence). Written as DNA, the CDR3 is TGTGCCAGCAAGTTCCGGCAGGGTGGTAACACCGGGGAGCTGTTTTTT. Translation: CASKFRQGGNTGELFF.

The gene calls are TRBV28 and TRBJ2-1, with 7 positions matching TRBD2. The CDR3 extends over 16 amino acids. Trimming removed 4 bases from V and 2 bases from J; junction bases left unmatched: 8. Per the germline V gene, CDR1 is MDHEN and CDR2 is SYDVKM. This chain's CDR3 is CASSSPWEGPYNEQFF. In DNA form, the CDR3 reads TGTGCCAGCAGTTCGCCCTGGGAGGGGCCCTACAATGAGCAGTTCTTC.

The chain couples TRBV10-1 to TRBJ2-7; possible D gene TRBD2, 5 bases. Trimming shortened V by 6 bases and J by 3 bases, and 12 bases separated the two germline ends. The V gene's germline CDR1 is WNHNN and CDR2 SYGVQD (reference sequence). The CDR3 runs to 13 residues. The CDR3 is CASSPGIDYEQYF. The CDR3 DNA is TGCGCCAGCAGCCCGGGGATTGACTACGAGCAGTACTTC.

This chain uses TRBV15 with TRBJ1-2; 7 nucleotides align to TRBD1. This CDR3 is built from 14 residues. The ends lost 3 bases at V and 5 bases at J; junction bases unmatched: 6. Germline lookup yields CDR1 LNHNV and CDR2 YYDKDF (reference sequence). DNA of the CDR3: TGTGCCACCAGCAGGTCGGGACAGCCGTATGGCTACACCTTC. This gives the protein CATSRSGQPYGYTF. The full variable domain, in which reference TRBV15 and TRBJ1-2 provide the parts outside the CDR3, is DAMVIQNPRYQVTQFGKPVTLSCSQTLNHNVMYWYQQKSSQAPKLLFHYYDKDFNNEADTPDNFQSRRPNTSFCFLDIRSPGLGDTAMYLCATSRSGQPYGYTFGSGTRLTVV.

The sample holds one count of this clone. The V gene is TRBV7-9, the J gene TRBJ1-1; TRBD1 matches at 8 bases. The V gene's germline CDR1 is SEHNR and CDR2 FQNEAQ (reference sequence). The CDR3 has 14 amino acids. V shed 5 bases, J shed 11 bases, and the junction held 13 bases outside the gene matches. The CDR3 sequence: CASSPYGQGSGAFF. CDR3 nucleotides: TGTGCCAGCAGCCCATATGGACAGGGTTCGGGGGCTTTCTTT.

J is TRBJ1-1 and V is TRBV27; 9 bases are shared with TRBD1. Germline-derived CDR1 and CDR2 are MNHEY and SMNVEV (reference sequence). The CDR3 is made up of 16 amino acids. V shed 6 bases, J shed 1 base, and the junction held 9 bases outside the gene matches. The CDR3 loop reads CASSPGTGRRNTEAFF. The CDR3 DNA sequence: TGTGCCAGCAGCCCCGGGACAGGGCGTAGGAACACTGAAGCTTTCTTT.

The J gene is TRBJ1-1, the V gene TRBV6-6, with TRBD1 matching over 9 bases. V was pared by 6 bases and J by 1 base, with 6 bases of the junction left unmatched. CDR3 length: 15 residues. From germline, CDR1 is MNHNY and CDR2 SVGAGI (reference sequence). The CDR3 DNA sequence: TGTGCCAGCAGCTTTAACAGGGGGCCGAACACTGAAGCTTTCTTT. Translation gives CASSFNRGPNTEAFF.

The genes are TRBV28 and TRBJ1-5; possibly TRBD1 for D (6 bases). This CDR3 spans 13 amino acids. The V gene lost 6 bases and the J gene lost 9 bases, with 15 bases spanning the gap. The germline CDR1 and CDR2 sequences are MDHEN and SYDVKM. The CDR3: CASRPPGGLPQHF. Here the CDR3 DNA reads TGTGCCAGCAGGCCGCCCGGGGGCTTGCCCCAGCATTTT.

V and J are TRBV7-2 and TRBJ1-2, with D possibly being TRBD1 (6 bases). The CDR3 totals 14 residues. Germline V lookup: CDR1 SGHTA, CDR2 FQGNSA. V lost 0 bases and J 8 bases, leaving 13 bases between the germline ends. The CDR3 loop reads CASSLATGSDGYTF. The CDR3 DNA follows: TGTGCCAGCAGCTTAGCGACAGGCTCGGACGGCTACACCTTC.

The chain carries TRBV19 and TRBJ2-2; tentatively, D is TRBD1 or TRBD2 (5 bases each). V lost 5 bases, J lost 7 bases, and 14 bases lay in between. CDR1 and CDR2 (germline): LNHDA, SQIVND (reference sequence). This CDR3 spans 14 amino acids. This CDR3 reads CASSPRDGNGELFF. The CDR3 region has the DNA TGTGCCAGTAGTCCCCGGGACGGTAACGGGGAGCTGTTTTTT.

The rearrangement uses TRBV6-5 and TRBJ1-2, with D unresolved. The V end lost 5 bases, the J end lost 8 bases, and 9 bases lay between the germline ends. There are 11 residues in the CDR3. Germline assignment: CDR1 MNHEY and CDR2 SVGAGI. The CDR3 DNA reads TGTGCCAGCAGTAACCTGGTCGGCTACACCTTC. Encoded protein: CASSNLVGYTF.